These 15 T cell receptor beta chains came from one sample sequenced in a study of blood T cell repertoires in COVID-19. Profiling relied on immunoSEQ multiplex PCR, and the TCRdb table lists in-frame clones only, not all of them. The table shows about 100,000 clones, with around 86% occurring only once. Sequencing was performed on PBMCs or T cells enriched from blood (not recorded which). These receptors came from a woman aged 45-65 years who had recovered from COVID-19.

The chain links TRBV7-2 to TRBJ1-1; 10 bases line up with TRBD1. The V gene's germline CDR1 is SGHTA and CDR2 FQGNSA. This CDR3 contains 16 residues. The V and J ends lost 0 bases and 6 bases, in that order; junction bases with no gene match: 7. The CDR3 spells CASSLAPRGTGAEAFF. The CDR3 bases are TGTGCCAGCAGCTTAGCCCCCCGAGGGACAGGGGCTGAAGCTTTCTTT.

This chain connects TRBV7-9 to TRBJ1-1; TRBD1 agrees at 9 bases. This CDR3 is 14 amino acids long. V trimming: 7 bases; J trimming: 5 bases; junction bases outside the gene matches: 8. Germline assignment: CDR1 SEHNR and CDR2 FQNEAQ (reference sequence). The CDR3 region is CASNPGTGRTEAFF. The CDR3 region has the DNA TGTGCCAGCAACCCCGGGACAGGGAGAACTGAAGCTTTCTTT.

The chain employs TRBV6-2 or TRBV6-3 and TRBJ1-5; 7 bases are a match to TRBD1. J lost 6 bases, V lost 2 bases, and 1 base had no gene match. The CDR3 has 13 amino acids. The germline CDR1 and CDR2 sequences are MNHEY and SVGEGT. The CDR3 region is CASSYEGAQPQHF. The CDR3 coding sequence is TGTGCCAGCAGTTACGAGGGGGCTCAGCCCCAGCATTTT.

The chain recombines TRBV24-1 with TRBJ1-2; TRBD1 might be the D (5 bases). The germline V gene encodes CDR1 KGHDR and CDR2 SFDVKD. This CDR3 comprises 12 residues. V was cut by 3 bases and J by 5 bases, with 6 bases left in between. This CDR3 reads CATSDGTYGYTF. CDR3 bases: TGTGCCACCAGTGATGGGACTTATGGCTACACCTTC.

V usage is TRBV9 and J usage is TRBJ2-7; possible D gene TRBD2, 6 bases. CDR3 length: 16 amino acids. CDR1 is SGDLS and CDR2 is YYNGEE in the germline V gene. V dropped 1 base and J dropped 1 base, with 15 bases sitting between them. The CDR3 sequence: CASSVSGAAFSYEQYF. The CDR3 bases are TGTGCCAGCAGCGTATCGGGAGCGGCCTTTTCCTACGAGCAGTACTTC.

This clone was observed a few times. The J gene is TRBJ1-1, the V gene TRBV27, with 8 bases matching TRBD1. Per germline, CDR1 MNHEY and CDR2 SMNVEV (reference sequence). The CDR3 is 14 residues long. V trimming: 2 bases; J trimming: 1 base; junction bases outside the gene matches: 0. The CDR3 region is CASSLQGANTEAFF. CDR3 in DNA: TGTGCCAGCAGTTTACAGGGGGCGAACACTGAAGCTTTCTTT.

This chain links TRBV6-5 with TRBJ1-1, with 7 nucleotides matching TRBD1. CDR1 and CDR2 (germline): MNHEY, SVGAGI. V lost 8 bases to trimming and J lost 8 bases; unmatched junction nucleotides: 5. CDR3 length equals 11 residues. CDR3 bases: TGTGCCAGCCAAATGACAGGGGAAGCTTTCTTT. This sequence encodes CASQMTGEAFF.

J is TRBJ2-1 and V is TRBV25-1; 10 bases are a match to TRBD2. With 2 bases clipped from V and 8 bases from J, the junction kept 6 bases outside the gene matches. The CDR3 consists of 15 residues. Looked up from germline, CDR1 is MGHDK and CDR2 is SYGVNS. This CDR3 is CASSEDLAGDHEQFF. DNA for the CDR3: TGTGCCAGCAGTGAAGATCTAGCGGGAGATCATGAGCAGTTCTTC.

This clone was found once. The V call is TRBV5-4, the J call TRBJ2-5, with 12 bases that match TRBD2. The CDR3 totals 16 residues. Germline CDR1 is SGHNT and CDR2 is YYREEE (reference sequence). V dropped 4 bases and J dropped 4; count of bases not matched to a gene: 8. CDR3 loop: CASSRSSGGARETQYF. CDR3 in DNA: TGTGCCAGCAGCCGCTCTAGCGGGGGGGCCAGAGAGACCCAGTACTTC. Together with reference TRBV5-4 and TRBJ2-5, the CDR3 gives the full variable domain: ETGVTQSPTHLIKTRGQQVTLRCSSQSGHNTVSWYQQALGQGPQFIFQYYREEENGRGNFPPRFSGLQFPNYSSELNVNALELDDSALYLCASSRSSGGARETQYFGPGTRLLVL.

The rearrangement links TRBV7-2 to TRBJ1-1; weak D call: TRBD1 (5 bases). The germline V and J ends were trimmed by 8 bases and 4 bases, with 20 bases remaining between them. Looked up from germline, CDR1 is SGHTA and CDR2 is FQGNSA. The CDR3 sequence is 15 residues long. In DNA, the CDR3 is TGTGCCAGCCGTCCGGGGGGGGGTGGCGGCACTGAAGCTTTCTTT. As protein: CASRPGGGGGTEAFF.

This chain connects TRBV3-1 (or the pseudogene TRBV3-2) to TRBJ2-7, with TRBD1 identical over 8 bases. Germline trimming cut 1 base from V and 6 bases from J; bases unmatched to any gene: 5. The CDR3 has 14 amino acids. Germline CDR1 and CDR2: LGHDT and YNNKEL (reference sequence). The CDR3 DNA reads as TGTGCCAGCAGCCAAGCTACGACAGGGGTCGAGCAGTACTTC. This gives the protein CASSQATTGVEQYF.

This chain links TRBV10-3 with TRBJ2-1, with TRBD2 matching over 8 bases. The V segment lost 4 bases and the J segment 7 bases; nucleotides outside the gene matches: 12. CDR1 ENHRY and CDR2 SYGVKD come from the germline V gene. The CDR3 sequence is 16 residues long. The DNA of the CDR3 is TGTGCCATCAGTGGGGGCGGCGCGGGAGGTAGTAATGAGCAGTTCTTC. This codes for CAISGGGAGGSNEQFF.

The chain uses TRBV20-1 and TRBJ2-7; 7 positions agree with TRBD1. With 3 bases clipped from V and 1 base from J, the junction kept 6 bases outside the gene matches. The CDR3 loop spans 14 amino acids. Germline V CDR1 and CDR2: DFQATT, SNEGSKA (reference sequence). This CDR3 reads CSASRDRKSYEQYF. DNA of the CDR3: TGCAGTGCTAGTCGGGACAGAAAGTCCTACGAGCAGTACTTC.

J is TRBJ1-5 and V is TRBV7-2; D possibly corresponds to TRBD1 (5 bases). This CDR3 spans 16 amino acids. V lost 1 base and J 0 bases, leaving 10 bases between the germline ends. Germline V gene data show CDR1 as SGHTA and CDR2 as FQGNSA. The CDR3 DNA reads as TGTGCCAGCAGCTTAGTAGCAGGGAATAGCAATCAGCCCCAGCATTTT. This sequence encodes CASSLVAGNSNQPQHF. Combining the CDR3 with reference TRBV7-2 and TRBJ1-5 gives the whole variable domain GAGVSQSPSNKVTEKGKDVELRCDPISGHTALYWYRQSLGQGLEFLIYFQGNSAPDKSGLPSDRFSAERTGGSVSTLTIQRTQQEDSAVYLCASSLVAGNSNQPQHFGDGTRLSIL.

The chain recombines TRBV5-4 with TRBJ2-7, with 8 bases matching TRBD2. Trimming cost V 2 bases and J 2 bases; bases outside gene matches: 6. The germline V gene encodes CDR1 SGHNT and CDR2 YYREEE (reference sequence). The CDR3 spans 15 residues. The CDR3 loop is CASSLGLAGPYEQYF. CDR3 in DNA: TGTGCCAGCAGCTTAGGTCTAGCGGGTCCCTACGAGCAGTACTTC.